The rows below give T cell receptor beta chains drawn from one sample of a study of OX40 agonist ivuxolimab in advanced cancers. Sequencing used immunoSEQ multiplex PCR; TCRdb keeps in-frame clones, though not all of them. The table has some 45,000 clones, approximately 83% seen once. The material was CD4+ or CD8+ T cells sorted from blood, obtained in a trial of the OX40 agonist ivuxolimab. The receptors were gathered from an adult with an advanced solid tumor such as melanoma, head and neck, liver or kidney cancer. CDR3s include the opening cysteine and the closing phenylalanine or tryptophan. The D gene is left open where the match is weak. Clone size, where shown, is once, few, many, or a class for clones that have expanded.

j_call v_call cdr3_length clone_size d_call cdr3_aa cdr3_nt
TRBJ1-1 TRBV6-1 14 NA NA CASSPQQMNTEAFF TGTGCCAGCAGCCCCCAGCAAATGAACACTGAAGCTTTCTTT
TRBJ1-1 TRBV6-9 14 NA NA CASSRIKGWFEAFF TGTGCCAGCAGTCGGATAAAAGGGTGGTTTGAAGCTTTCTTT
TRBJ1-2 TRBV19 13 NA NA CASSQTAYYGYTF TGTGCCAGTAGTCAGACAGCTTACTATGGCTACACCTTC
TRBJ1-5 TRBV29-1 12 NA NA CSVLAGDQPQHF TGCAGCGTTCTTGCAGGGGATCAGCCCCAGCATTTT
TRBJ1-4 TRBV7-9 16 NA TRBD1 CASSSPTGQGNEKLFF TGTGCCAGCAGCTCGCCTACGGGACAGGGGAATGAAAAACTGTTTTTT
TRBJ1-1 TRBV28 11 few NA CASEQEREAFF TGTGCCAGCGAACAAGAGCGGGAAGCTTTCTTT
TRBJ2-7 TRBV6-1 13 few NA CASSDSGLGEQYF TGTGCCAGCAGTGATTCTGGGCTGGGGGAGCAGTACTTC
TRBJ2-1 TRBV7-2 15 NA NA CASRHREMGYNEQFF TGTGCCAGCAGACATCGGGAGATGGGCTACAATGAGCAGTTCTTC
TRBJ1-4 TRBV10-1 15 NA NA CASSEEVGFNEKLFF TGCGCCAGCAGTGAGGAGGTAGGGTTTAATGAAAAACTGTTTTTT
TRBJ1-2 TRBV7-8 14 NA NA CASSPNGAEHGYTF TGTGCCAGCAGCCCAAACGGGGCAGAACATGGCTACACCTTC
TRBJ1-3 TRBV30 14 NA TRBD1 CAWRDPTGRDTIYF TGTGCCTGGAGGGACCCGACAGGGAGGGACACCATATATTTT
TRBJ1-3 TRBV9 15 NA NA CASSVAGRDWNTIYF TGTGCCAGCAGCGTAGCCGGCAGGGATTGGAACACCATATATTTT
TRBJ2-3 TRBV11-3 17 few TRBD2 CASSLDGGGRLSDTQYF TGTGCCAGCAGCTTAGATGGCGGCGGGAGGCTATCAGATACGCAGTATTTT
TRBJ1-1 TRBV23-1 13 NA NA CASRGGVNTEAFF TGCGCCAGCAGGGGGGGGGTGAACACTGAAGCTTTCTTT
TRBJ2-1 TRBV5-4 16 NA TRBD2 CASSLGRARGSNEQFF TGTGCCAGCAGCTTGGGGAGGGCGCGGGGGAGTAATGAGCAGTTCTTC
TRBJ2-4 TRBV6-4 12 NA NA CASSDRVNIQYF TGTGCCAGCAGTGACAGGGTAAACATTCAGTACTTC
TRBJ1-2 TRBV29-1 12 NA TRBD1 CSARDRDSGYTF TGCAGCGCGCGGGACAGGGATTCTGGCTACACCTTC
TRBJ2-7 TRBV5-6 15 NA TRBD2 CASSYHPGGYYEQYF TGTGCCAGCAGCTACCATCCGGGAGGATATTACGAGCAGTACTTC
TRBJ2-2 TRBV15 13 NA NA CATSREGAGELFF TGTGCCACCAGCAGAGAAGGGGCCGGGGAGCTGTTTTTT
TRBJ2-7 TRBV28 14 NA NA CASSLLGGNYEQYF TGTGCCAGCAGTTTATTGGGGGGCAACTACGAGCAGTACTTC
TRBJ2-2 TRBV5-8 14 NA NA CASSLTANTGELFF TGTGCCAGCAGCTTGACAGCTAACACCGGGGAGCTGTTTTTT
TRBJ2-1 TRBV7-9 14 NA NA CASSLSLAFNEQFF TGTGCCAGCAGCTTATCACTAGCTTTCAATGAGCAGTTCTTC
TRBJ2-3 TRBV23-1 17 NA NA CASSTSPRDRSTDTQYF TGCGCCAGCAGTACCTCACCGCGGGATAGGAGCACAGATACGCAGTATTTT
TRBJ2-2 TRBV7-8 13 few NA CASSFDSTGELFF TGTGCCAGCAGCTTTGATTCAACCGGGGAGCTGTTTTTT
TRBJ2-5 TRBV21-1 14 NA NA CASPRYRVRETQYF TGTGCCAGTCCGCGGTACAGGGTCAGAGAGACCCAGTACTTC
TRBJ2-3 TRBV6-8 13 NA TRBD2 CASRKRGTDTQYF TGTGCCAGTAGAAAGCGGGGTACAGATACGCAGTATTTT
TRBJ2-7 TRBV19 15 few NA CASSRVGVYSYEQYF TGTGCCAGTAGCCGGGTGGGAGTTTACTCCTACGAGCAGTACTTC
TRBJ2-7 TRBV5-4 13 NA TRBD1 CASSFDRVGEQYF TGTGCCAGCAGCTTTGACAGGGTGGGGGAGCAGTACTTC
TRBJ2-1 TRBV7-3 13 NA TRBD1 CASSPGQVNEQFF TGTGCCAGCAGCCCGGGACAGGTCAATGAGCAGTTCTTC
TRBJ2-7 TRBV23-1 17 NA NA CASSQPARDGLPYEQYF TGCGCCAGCAGTCAACCGGCGCGGGACGGACTACCGTACGAGCAGTACTTC
TRBJ2-7 TRBV9 14 NA NA CASSVGVGTYEQYF TGTGCCAGCAGCGTAGGGGTGGGAACCTACGAGCAGTACTTC
TRBJ2-2 TRBV7-9 14 NA NA CASSLTENTGELFF TGTGCCAGCAGCTTAACTGAGAACACCGGGGAGCTGTTTTTT
TRBJ2-5 TRBV15 14 NA NA CATSRDRSRETQYF TGTGCCACCAGCAGAGATCGGTCTCGGGAGACCCAGTACTTC
TRBJ2-7 TRBV11-2 19 NA TRBD2 CASSFQTGGGSSGKYEQYF TGTGCCAGCAGCTTCCAGACTGGGGGTGGGTCTAGCGGGAAGTACGAGCAGTACTTC
TRBJ2-1 TRBV4-1 17 once TRBD2 CASSRNSGGGHYNEQFF TGCGCCAGCAGCCGGAATAGCGGGGGGGGACACTACAATGAGCAGTTCTTC